This T cell receptor (beta chain) comes out of a study of a mutant IDH1 vaccine in newly diagnosed glioma. Across the study: Of the patients given treatment, 62.5% were male and 37.5% were female, and a mean age of roughly 40 years was recorded. Patients previously underwent radiotherapy, temozolomide, or both, and most underwent both. Study-wide points: Among all patients, vaccine-induced immune responses occurred in approximately 93%.

The V gene's germline CDR1 is SNHLY and CDR2 FYNNEI. This CDR3 is built from 12 residues. V gave up 4 bases and J gave up 8 bases, with 9 bases separating them. Time point: baseline, week 1 (first vaccination visit). Treatment described: pre-vaccination baseline after standard-of-care therapy. Sequencing used immunoSEQ multiplex PCR; TCRdb keeps in-frame clones, though not all of them. The profile shows 30,000 to 35,000 clones, around 85% of them singletons. As to this clone: As yet, its antigen is unknown.

The TCR comes from a woman in her forties with glioma. The sample here was PBMCs, taken from a glioma patient treated with radiotherapy, temozolomide or both. The gene calls are TRBV2 and TRBJ2-1; weak D call: TRBD2 (5 bases). As DNA, the CDR3 is TGTGCCAGCAGTGCTCGTAGCGATGAGCAGTTCTTC. It codes for CASSARSDEQFF.